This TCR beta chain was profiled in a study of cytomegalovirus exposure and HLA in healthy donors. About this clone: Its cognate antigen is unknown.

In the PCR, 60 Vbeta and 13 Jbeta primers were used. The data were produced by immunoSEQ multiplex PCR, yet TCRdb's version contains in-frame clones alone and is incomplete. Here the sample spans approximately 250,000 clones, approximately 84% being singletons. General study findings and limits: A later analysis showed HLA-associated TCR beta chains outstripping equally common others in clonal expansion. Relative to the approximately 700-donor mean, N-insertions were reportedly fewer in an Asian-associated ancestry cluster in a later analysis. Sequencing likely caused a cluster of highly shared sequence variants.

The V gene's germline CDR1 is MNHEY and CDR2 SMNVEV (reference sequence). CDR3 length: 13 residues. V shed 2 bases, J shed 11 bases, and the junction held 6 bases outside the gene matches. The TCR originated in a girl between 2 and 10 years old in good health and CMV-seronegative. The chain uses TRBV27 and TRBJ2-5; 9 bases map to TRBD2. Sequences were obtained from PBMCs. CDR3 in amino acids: CASSLLAGLEQYF. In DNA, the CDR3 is TGTGCCAGCAGTTTACTAGCGGGATTAGAGCAGTACTTC.